Listed below are T cell receptor beta chains from one sample, sequenced in a study of shared clonotypes between healthy human individuals. Clones were read by immunoSEQ multiplex PCR, and TCRdb kept only the in-frame ones, dropping some. Here the sample spans about 460,000 clones, 75% to 80% being singletons. Input material: PBMCs. The receptors come from a woman aged 40 to 50 in good health. Some clones in this sample may be carry-over from other donors' samples. The conserved cysteine and the conserved F or W are not part of the CDR3 here.

V: TRBV18; CDR3: ASSPPLGRANYGYT
V: TRBV4-3; CDR3: ASSPRGTRSNTEAF
V: TRBV5-1; CDR3: ASSLAGVMNTEAF
V: TRBV20-1; CDR3: SAMNYYEQY
V: TRBV27; CDR3: ASSSTPQGGYGYT
V: TRBV7-2; CDR3: ASSLAFSRGDQPQH
V: TRBV29-1; CDR3: SVGSGPLETQY
V: TRBV11-3; CDR3: ASSSRDRENTEAF
V: TRBV7-8; CDR3: ASSSVAGPDTEAF
V: TRBV4-1; CDR3: ASSPVDSGDQPQH
V: TRBV7-2; CDR3: ASSLAPLGFGNTIY
V: TRBV9; CDR3: ASSPWDQFDGELF
V: TRBV4-3; CDR3: ASSPASTSYNEQF
V: TRBV28; CDR3: ASSSPQGVREKLF
V: TRBV10-3; CDR3: AIRPTGSGYT
V: TRBV15; CDR3: ATSRVSVRGGRTGELF
V: TRBV9; CDR3: ASSGSANPPGELF
V: TRBV14; CDR3: ASSQDYEQY
V: TRBV10-3; CDR3: AISQGGNQPQH
V: TRBV10-3; CDR3: AISDRDRGLDEQF
V: TRBV25-1; CDR3: ASSESLIFRTATGEQY
V: TRBV11-2; CDR3: ASSLGGTGFQPQH
V: TRBV6-1; CDR3: ASSERVDLSGSTIY
V: TRBV18; CDR3: ASSPIPDSEAF
V: TRBV29-1; CDR3: SAGTGNNQPQH
V: TRBV7-9; CDR3: ASSFGPPETQY
V: TRBV28; CDR3: ASITTGRPQPQH
V: TRBV5-4; CDR3: ASSLQGPGELF
V: TRBV5-6; CDR3: ASSFWPQEGGETQY
V: TRBV11-1; CDR3: ASSLETGGNNEQF
V: TRBV19; CDR3: ASKPGGPGQAF
V: TRBV10-3; CDR3: AISEISRGARDTQY
V: TRBV7-2; CDR3: ASSRYGTGGLNEQY
V: TRBV28; CDR3: ASSLFRLAGVGSTDTQY
V: TRBV28; CDR3: ASSHVRPGQPQH
V: TRBV29-1; CDR3: SVAPGGQANQPQH
V: TRBV15; CDR3: ATSRGQGTQNTEAF
V: TRBV30; CDR3: AWAGATDTQY
V: TRBV5-1; CDR3: ASSLARSGRVDTDTQY
V: TRBV2; CDR3: ASSVGSYEQY
V: TRBV6-4; CDR3: ASSDSILPGAANYEQY
V: TRBV6-1; CDR3: ASSQAPGQGTHEQY
V: TRBV2; CDR3: ASSLYMNTEAF
V: TRBV5-8; CDR3: ASSLAEGWSYGYT
V: TRBV10-1; CDR3: ASSESGGGFGEQY
V: TRBV7-3; CDR3: ASSLSSGGSYEQY
V: TRBV29-1; CDR3: SVEGNEEIQY
V: TRBV11-2; CDR3: ASSPHLSGEYEQY
V: TRBV19; CDR3: ASQVTGAPRTEAF
V: TRBV19; CDR3: ASSPGPSDRGNQPQH
V: TRBV7-2; CDR3: ASSLPLAGGFDTQY